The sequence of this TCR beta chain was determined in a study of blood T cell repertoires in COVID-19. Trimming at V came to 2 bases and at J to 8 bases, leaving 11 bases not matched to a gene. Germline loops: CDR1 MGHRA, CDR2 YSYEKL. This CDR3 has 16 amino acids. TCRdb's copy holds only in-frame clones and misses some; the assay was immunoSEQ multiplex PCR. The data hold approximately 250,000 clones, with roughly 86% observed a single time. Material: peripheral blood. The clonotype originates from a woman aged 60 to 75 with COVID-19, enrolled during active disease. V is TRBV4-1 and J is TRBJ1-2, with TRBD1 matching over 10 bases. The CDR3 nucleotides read TGCGCCAGCAGCCAAAGTCCCGGGACAGGGGAGGGAGGCTACACCTTC. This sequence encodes CASSQSPGTGEGGYTF.